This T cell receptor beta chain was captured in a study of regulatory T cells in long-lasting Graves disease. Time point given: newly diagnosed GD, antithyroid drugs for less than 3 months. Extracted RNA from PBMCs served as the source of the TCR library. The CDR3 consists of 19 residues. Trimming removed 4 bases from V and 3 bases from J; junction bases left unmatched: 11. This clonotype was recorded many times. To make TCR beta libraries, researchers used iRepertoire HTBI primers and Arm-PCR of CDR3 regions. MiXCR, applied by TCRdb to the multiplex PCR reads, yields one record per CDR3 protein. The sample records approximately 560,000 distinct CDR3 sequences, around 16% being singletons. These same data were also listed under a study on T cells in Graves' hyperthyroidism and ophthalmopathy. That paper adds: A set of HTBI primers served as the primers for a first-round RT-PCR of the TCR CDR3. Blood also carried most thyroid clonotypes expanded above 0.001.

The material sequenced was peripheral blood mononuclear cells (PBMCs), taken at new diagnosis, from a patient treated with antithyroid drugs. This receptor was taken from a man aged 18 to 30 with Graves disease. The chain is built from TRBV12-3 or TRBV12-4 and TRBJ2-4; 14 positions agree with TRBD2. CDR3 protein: CASSSRTSGRRLFKNIQYF. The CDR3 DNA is TGTGCCAGCAGTTCCCGGACTAGCGGGAGGAGATTGTTCAAAAACATTCAGTACTTC.